The 16 T cell receptor beta chains presented below share a single source sample, sequenced in a study of CD8 T cells in Susac syndrome. Reverse transcription of roughly 0.5 to 1 ug RNA was carried out with random hexamers. Via MiXCR, TCRdb re-called the immunoSEQ multiplex PCR reads, giving one row per CDR3 protein. The table lists approximately 120,000 distinct CDR3 sequences, nearly 95% of them singletons. The sequencing sample was made of CD4+ T cells from PBMCs. The receptors stem from a human donor in good health.

This chain joins TRBV6-6 and TRBJ1-1; possibly TRBD1 for D (6 bases). The CDR3 consists of 15 residues. Trimming took off 6 bases at V and 0 bases at J, with 14 bases between the two ends. Germline V gene lookup returns CDR1 MNHNY and CDR2 SVGAGI (reference sequence). The CDR3, as DNA: TGTGCCAGCAGCCCCATGCAGGGGATGAACACTGAAGCTTTCTTT. It is translated as CASSPMQGMNTEAFF.

V is TRBV7-2 and J is TRBJ1-5; D possibly corresponds to TRBD1 (5 bases). Germline V lookup: CDR1 SGHTA, CDR2 FQGNSA. The V gene lost 5 bases and the J gene lost 4 bases, with 12 bases spanning the gap. CDR3 length: 14 residues. CDR3 nucleotide sequence: TGTGCCAGCAGCCCGGGACGGGTGAATCAGCCCCAGCATTTT. This translates into CASSPGRVNQPQHF.

The gene calls are TRBV20-1 and TRBJ2-5; 12 nucleotides match TRBD2. The CDR3 runs to 15 residues. V trimming: 5 bases; J trimming: 2 bases; junction bases outside the gene matches: 6. Germline V lookup: CDR1 DFQATT, CDR2 SNEGSKA (reference sequence). CDR3 DNA: TGCAGTGCTTCGACTAGCGGGGGATTACAAGAGACCCAGTACTTC. Its translation is CSASTSGGLQETQYF.

This chain connects TRBV6-2 or TRBV6-3 to TRBJ2-3; D possibly corresponds to TRBD2 (5 bases). With 5 bases removed from V and 3 bases from J, the gap between germline ends came to 9 bases. Germline assignment: CDR1 MNHEY and CDR2 SVGEGT. CDR3 length: 13 amino acids. CDR3 nucleotides: TGTGCCAGCAGTCGAGGGCAGACAGATACGCAGTATTTT. This translates into CASSRGQTDTQYF.

The chain is built from TRBV19 and TRBJ2-7, with TRBD1 identical over 10 bases. The CDR3 has 18 amino acids. Trimming cost V 3 bases and J 0 bases; bases outside gene matches: 11. Looked up from germline, CDR1 is LNHDA and CDR2 is SQIVND (reference sequence). The CDR3 DNA sequence: TGTGCCAGTAGTATCCACAACCGAAGGACAGGGGGCTCCTACGAGCAGTACTTC. Amino acids: CASSIHNRRTGGSYEQYF.

The chain has TRBV2 and TRBJ2-7; tentative D call: TRBD1 (6 bases). V lost 8 bases, J lost 2 bases, and 10 bases lay in between. CDR3 length: 12 residues. Germline V lookup: CDR1 SNHLY, CDR2 FYNNEI. In nucleotides, the CDR3 is TGTGCCAGCGAGTCAGGGGCCTACGAGCAGTACTTC. This sequence encodes CASESGAYEQYF.

The V call is TRBV18, the J call TRBJ2-3; D possibly corresponds to TRBD2 (6 bases). The germline CDR1 and CDR2 sequences are KGHSH and LQKENI. V shed 2 bases and J shed 1 base, with 13 bases lying between them. The length of the CDR3 is 16 residues. The CDR3 sequence is CASSPVGGAGTDTQYF. For the CDR3, the DNA is TGTGCCAGCTCACCAGTCGGAGGGGCGGGCACAGATACGCAGTATTTT.

V and J are TRBV29-1 and TRBJ2-1, with a weak D call TRBD1 (6 bases). This CDR3 has 13 residues. CDR1 and CDR2 from the germline V gene are SQVTM and ANQGSEA. Trimming stripped 6 bases from V and 5 bases from J, with 14 bases between. CDR3 sequence (DNA): TGCAGCGTGGGCGGCAGGGACAACAATGAGCAGTTCTTC. It yields the protein CSVGGRDNNEQFF.

The chain is built from TRBV20-1 and TRBJ1-1; unclear D gene. This CDR3 is 15 amino acids long. CDR1 and CDR2 (germline): DFQATT, SNEGSKA (reference sequence). V lost 3 bases and J lost 4, with 18 bases in between. CDR3 sequence (DNA): TGCAGTGCTAGTATGGAGGGAGCCTTAAGCACTGAAGCTTTCTTT. Protein sequence: CSASMEGALSTEAFF.

The chain has TRBV5-1 and TRBJ1-2; tentatively, D is TRBD1 (5 bases). This CDR3 is 14 amino acids long. Trimming removed 0 bases from V and 7 bases from J, with 13 bases in between. From germline, CDR1 is SGHRS and CDR2 YFSETQ. The CDR3 is CASSLARGETGYTF. As DNA, the CDR3 is TGCGCCAGCAGCTTGGCCCGGGGGGAGACTGGCTACACCTTC.

The chain joins TRBV7-9 to TRBJ1-2; D gene uncertain. Trimming removed 7 bases at V and 5 bases at J, with 17 bases between. The CDR3 runs 14 residues. CDR1 is SEHNR and CDR2 is FQNEAQ in the germline V gene (reference sequence). CDR3 DNA sequence: TGTGCCAGCACCACTTGGGAGCAGGATTATGGCTACACCTTC. Translated: CASTTWEQDYGYTF.

The CDR3 DNA sequence: TGTGCCAGCAGCTACCGGGACAGGGACAATGAGCAGTTCTTC. Translating gives CASSYRDRDNEQFF. V and J are TRBV6-6 and TRBJ2-1, with TRBD1 matching 9 bases. Unmatched junction bases numbered 5, after V lost 6 bases and J lost 5 bases. The length of the CDR3 is 14 residues. Per the germline V gene, CDR1 is MNHNY and CDR2 is SVGAGI (reference sequence).

This chain links TRBV29-1 with TRBJ1-3, with D perhaps TRBD1 (6 bases). This CDR3 is 13 amino acids long. Trimming cost V 5 bases and J 8 bases, with 16 bases left between them. Germline loops: CDR1 SQVTM, CDR2 ANQGSEA. CDR3 sequence reads: CSVLPGGRDTIYF. The CDR3 DNA sequence: TGCAGCGTTCTACCTGGGGGGCGAGACACCATATATTTT.

The chain links TRBV4-3 to TRBJ2-1; D remains ambiguous. Trimming left V 0 bases short and J 7 bases short, with 13 bases between. CDR3 length: 15 residues. Per the germline V gene, CDR1 is LGHNA and CDR2 is YSLEER. CDR3 in amino acids: CASSQDWYSYNEQFF. DNA of the CDR3: TGCGCCAGCAGCCAAGATTGGTACAGCTATAATGAGCAGTTCTTC.

This clonotype was seen only a few times. This chain links TRBV29-1 with TRBJ1-2; D is possibly TRBD1 (5 bases). The germline V gene encodes CDR1 SQVTM and CDR2 ANQGSEA. The CDR3 sequence is 16 residues long. Between the trimmed V and J ends, which lost 2 bases and 4 bases, there was a span of 20 bases. In DNA form, the CDR3 reads TGCAGCGTTGAAATTGAGTCGGGGCTTCAAGGCTATGGCTACACCTTC. This sequence encodes CSVEIESGLQGYGYTF. Filled out from reference TRBV29-1 and TRBJ1-2, the complete variable domain reads SAVISQKPSRDICQRGTSLTIQCQVDSQVTMMFWYRQQPGQSLTLIATANQGSEATYESGFVIDKFPISRPNLTFSTLTVSNMSPEDSSIYLCSVEIESGLQGYGYTFGSGTRLTVV.

V usage is TRBV2 and J usage is TRBJ2-3; TRBD2 matches 11 bases. The ends lost 3 bases at V and 5 bases at J; junction bases unmatched: 13. CDR3 length equals 18 residues. Germline-derived CDR1 and CDR2 are SNHLY and FYNNEI. As DNA, the CDR3 is TGTGCCAGCAGTGACTTTCTTGGGGGACTAGCGGCAGGAGATACGCAGTATTTT. Its translation: CASSDFLGGLAAGDTQYF. Full variable domain (rest looked up from reference TRBV2 and TRBJ2-3): EPEVTQTPSHQVTQMGQEVILRCVPISNHLYFYWYRQILGQKVEFLVSFYNNEISEKSEIFDDQFSVERPDGSNFTLKIRSTKLEDSAMYFCASSDFLGGLAAGDTQYFGPGTRLTVL.